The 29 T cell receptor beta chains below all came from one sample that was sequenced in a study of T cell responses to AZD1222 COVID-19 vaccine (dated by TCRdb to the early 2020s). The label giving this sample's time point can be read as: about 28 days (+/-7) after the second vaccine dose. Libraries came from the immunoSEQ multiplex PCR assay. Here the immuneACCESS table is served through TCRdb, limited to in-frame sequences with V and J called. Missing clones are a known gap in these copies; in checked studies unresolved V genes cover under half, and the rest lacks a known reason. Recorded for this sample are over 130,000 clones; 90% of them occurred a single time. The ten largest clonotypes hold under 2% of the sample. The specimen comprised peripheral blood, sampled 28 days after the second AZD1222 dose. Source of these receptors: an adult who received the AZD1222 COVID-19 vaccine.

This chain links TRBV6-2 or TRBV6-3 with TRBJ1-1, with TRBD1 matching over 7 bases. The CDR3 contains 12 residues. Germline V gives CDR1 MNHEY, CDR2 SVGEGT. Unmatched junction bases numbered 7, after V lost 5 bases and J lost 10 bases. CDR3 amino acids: CASSSTGVLAFF. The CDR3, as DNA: TGTGCCAGCAGTAGCACAGGGGTATTAGCTTTCTTT.

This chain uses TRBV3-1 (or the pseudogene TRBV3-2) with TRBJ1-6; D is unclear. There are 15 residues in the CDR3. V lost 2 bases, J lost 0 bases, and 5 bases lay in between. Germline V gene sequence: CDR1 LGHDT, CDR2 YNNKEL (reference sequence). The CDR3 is CASSQRDSYNSPLHF. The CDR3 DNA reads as TGTGCCAGCAGCCAAAGGGACTCCTATAATTCACCCCTCCACTTT.

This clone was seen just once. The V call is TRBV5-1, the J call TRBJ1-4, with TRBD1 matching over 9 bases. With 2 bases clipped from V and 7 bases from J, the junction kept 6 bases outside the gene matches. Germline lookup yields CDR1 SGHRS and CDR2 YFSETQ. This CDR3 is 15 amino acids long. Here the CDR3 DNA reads TGCGCCAGCAGCTTACCACAGGGGGCGCTTGAAAAACTGTTTTTT. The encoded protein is CASSLPQGALEKLFF. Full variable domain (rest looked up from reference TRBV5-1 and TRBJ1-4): KAGVTQTPRYLIKTRGQQVTLSCSPISGHRSVSWYQQTPGQGLQFLFEYFSETQRNKGNFPGRFSGRQFSNSRSEMNVSTLELGDSALYLCASSLPQGALEKLFFGSGTQLSVL.

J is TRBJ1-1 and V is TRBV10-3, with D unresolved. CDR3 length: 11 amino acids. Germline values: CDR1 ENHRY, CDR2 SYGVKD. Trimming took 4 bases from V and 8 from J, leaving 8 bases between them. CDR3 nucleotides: TGTGCCATCAGTGGAGGTGGGGAAGCTTTCTTT. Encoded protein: CAISGGGEAFF.

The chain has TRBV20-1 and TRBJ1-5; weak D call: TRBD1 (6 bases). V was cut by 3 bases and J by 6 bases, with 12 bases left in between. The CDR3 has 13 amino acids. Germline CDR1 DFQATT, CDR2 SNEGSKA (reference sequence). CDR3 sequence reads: CSASTGQGQPQHF. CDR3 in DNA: TGCAGTGCTAGTACAGGGCAAGGTCAGCCCCAGCATTTT.

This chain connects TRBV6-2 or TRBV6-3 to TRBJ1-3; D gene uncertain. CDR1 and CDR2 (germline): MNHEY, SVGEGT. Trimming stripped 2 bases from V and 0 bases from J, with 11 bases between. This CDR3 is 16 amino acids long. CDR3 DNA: TGTGCCAGCAGTTACGGAGGCCTTGGCTCTGGAAACACCATATATTTT. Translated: CASSYGGLGSGNTIYF.

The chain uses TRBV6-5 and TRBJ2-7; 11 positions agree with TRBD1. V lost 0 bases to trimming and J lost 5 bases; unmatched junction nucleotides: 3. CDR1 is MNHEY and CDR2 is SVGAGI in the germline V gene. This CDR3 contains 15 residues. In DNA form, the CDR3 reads TGTGCCAGCAGTTACTCGACGGACAGGGGGCACGAGCAGTACTTC. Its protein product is CASSYSTDRGHEQYF.

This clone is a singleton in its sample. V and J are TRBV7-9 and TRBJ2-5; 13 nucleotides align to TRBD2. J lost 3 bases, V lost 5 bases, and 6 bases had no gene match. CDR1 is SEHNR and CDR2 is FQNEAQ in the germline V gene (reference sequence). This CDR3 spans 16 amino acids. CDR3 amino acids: CASSLETSGGKETQYF. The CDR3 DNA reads TGTGCCAGCAGCCTAGAGACTAGCGGGGGGAAAGAGACCCAGTACTTC.

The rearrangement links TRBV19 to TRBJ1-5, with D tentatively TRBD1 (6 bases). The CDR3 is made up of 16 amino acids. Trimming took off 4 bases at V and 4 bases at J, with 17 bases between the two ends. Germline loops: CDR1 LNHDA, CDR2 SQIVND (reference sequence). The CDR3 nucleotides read TGTGCCAGTAGTACCTGGGGGCGCGGTATGAATCAGCCCCAGCATTTT. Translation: CASSTWGRGMNQPQHF.

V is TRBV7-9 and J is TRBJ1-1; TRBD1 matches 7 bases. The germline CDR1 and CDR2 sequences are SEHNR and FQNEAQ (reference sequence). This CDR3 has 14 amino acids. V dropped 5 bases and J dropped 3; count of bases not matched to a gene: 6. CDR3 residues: CASSVGTVDTEAFF. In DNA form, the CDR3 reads TGTGCCAGCAGCGTCGGGACAGTAGACACTGAAGCTTTCTTT.

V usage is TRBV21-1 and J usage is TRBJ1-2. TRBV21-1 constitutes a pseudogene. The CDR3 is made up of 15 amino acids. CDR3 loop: CASSKKCRDGYGYTF. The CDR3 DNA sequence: TGTGCCAGCAGCAAAAAATGTCGGGACGGCTATGGCTACACCTTC.

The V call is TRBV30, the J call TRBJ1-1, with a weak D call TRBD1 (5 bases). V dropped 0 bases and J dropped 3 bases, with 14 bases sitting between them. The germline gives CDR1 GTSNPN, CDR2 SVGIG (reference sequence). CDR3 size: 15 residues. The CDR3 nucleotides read TGTGCCTGGAGTGTGTGGGGCAGGGTTTACACTGAAGCTTTCTTT. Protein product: CAWSVWGRVYTEAFF.

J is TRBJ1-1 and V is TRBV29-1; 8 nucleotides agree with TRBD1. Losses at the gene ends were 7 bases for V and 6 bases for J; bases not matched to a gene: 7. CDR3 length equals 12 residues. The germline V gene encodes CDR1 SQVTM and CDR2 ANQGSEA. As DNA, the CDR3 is TGCAGCGCCCTCAGGGGGCAGTCTGAAGCTTTCTTT. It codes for CSALRGQSEAFF.

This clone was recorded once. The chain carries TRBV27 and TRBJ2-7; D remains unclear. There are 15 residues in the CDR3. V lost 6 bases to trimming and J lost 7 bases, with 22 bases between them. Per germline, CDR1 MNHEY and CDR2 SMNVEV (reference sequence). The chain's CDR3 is CASREQSLLVGEQYF. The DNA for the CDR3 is TGTGCCAGCAGGGAACAGTCTCTGTTAGTCGGGGAGCAGTACTTC.

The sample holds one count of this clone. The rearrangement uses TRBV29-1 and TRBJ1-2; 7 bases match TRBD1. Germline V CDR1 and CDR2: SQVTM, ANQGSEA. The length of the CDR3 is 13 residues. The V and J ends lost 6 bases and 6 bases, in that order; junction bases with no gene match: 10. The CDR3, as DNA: TGCAGCGTACCTGAGGAGGGGGCGCATGGCTACACCTTC. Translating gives CSVPEEGAHGYTF. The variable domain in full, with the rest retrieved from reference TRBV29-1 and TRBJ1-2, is SAVISQKPSRDICQRGTSLTIQCQVDSQVTMMFWYRQQPGQSLTLIATANQGSEATYESGFVIDKFPISRPNLTFSTLTVSNMSPEDSSIYLCSVPEEGAHGYTFGSGTRLTVV.

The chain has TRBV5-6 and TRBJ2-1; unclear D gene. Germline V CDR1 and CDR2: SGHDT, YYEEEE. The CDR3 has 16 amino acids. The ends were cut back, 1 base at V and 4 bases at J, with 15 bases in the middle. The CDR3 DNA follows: TGTGCCAGCAGCTTGAGAGTGAGACGGCTTTACAATGAGCAGTTCTTC. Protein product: CASSLRVRRLYNEQFF.

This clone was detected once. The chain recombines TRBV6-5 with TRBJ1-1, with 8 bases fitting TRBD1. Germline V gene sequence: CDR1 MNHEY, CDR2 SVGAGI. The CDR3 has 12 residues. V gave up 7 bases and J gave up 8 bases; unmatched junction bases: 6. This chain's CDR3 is CASNDRGREAFF. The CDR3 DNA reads TGTGCCAGCAACGACAGGGGCCGGGAAGCTTTCTTT.

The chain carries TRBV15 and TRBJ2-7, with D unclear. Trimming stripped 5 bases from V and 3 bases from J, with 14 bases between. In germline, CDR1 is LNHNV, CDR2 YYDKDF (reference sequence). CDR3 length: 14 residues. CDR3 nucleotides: TGTGCCACCAGCCCTGGACCGATAAACTACGAGCAGTACTTC. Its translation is CATSPGPINYEQYF.

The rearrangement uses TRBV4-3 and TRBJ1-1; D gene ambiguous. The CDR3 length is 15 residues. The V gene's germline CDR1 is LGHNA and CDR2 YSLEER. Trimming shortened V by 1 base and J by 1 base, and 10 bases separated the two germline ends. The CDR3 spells CASSQAGRTNTEAFF. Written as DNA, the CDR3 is TGCGCCAGCAGCCAAGCCGGCAGAACGAACACTGAAGCTTTCTTT.

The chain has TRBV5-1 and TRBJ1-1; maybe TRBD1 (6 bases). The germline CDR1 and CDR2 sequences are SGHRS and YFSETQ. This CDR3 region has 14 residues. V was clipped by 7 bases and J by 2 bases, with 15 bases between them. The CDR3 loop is CASSRGADNTEAFF. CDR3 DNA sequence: TGCGCCAGCTCGAGGGGGGCGGATAACACTGAAGCTTTCTTT.

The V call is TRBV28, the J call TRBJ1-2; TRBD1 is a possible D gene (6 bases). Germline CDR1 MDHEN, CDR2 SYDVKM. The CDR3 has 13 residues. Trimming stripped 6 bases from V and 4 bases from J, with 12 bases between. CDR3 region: CASSGTPSYGYTF. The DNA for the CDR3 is TGTGCCAGCAGCGGGACACCTTCCTATGGCTACACCTTC.

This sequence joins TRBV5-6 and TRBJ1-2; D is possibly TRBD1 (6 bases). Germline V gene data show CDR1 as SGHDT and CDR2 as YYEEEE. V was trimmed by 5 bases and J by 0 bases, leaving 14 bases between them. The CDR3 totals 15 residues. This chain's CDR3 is CASRLIGDTNYGYTF. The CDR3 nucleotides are TGTGCCAGCAGGTTGATCGGGGACACTAACTATGGCTACACCTTC.

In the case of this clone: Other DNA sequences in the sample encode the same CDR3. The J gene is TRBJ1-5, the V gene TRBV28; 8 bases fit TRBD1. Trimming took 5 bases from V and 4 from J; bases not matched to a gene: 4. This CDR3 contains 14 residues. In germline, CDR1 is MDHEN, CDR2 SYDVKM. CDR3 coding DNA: TGTGCCAGCAGTCGGACAGGGCGAAATCAGCCCCAGCATTTT. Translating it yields CASSRTGRNQPQHF.

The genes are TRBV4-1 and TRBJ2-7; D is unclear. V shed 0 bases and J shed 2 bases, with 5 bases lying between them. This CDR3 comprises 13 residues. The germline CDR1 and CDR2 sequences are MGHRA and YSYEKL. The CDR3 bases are TGCGCCAGCAGCCAAGAAGGAACCTACGAGCAGTACTTC. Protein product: CASSQEGTYEQYF.

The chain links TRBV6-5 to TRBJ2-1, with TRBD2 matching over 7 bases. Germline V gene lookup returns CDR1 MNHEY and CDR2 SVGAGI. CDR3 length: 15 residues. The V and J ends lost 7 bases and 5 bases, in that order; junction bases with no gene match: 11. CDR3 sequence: CASTRRAGENNEQFF. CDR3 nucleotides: TGTGCCAGCACCAGGCGGGCGGGGGAAAACAATGAGCAGTTCTTC.

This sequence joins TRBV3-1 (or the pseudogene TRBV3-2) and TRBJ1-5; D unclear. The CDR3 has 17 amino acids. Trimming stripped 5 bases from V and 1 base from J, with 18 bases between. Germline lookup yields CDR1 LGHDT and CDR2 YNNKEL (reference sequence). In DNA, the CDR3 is TGTGCCAGCAGCATTCAAAAGAAGATGGACAGCAATCAGCCCCAGCATTTT. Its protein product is CASSIQKKMDSNQPQHF.

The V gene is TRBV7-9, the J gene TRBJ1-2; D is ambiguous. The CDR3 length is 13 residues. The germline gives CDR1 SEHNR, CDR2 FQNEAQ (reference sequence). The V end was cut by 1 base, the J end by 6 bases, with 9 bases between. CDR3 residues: CASSLDPQNGYTF. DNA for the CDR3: TGTGCCAGCAGCTTAGATCCCCAAAATGGCTACACCTTC.

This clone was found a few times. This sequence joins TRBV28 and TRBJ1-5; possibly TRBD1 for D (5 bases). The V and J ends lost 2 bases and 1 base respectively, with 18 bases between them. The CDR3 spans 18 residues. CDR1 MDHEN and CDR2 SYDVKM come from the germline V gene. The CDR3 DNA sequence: TGTGCCAGCAGTTTAACCCCGGCAGGGATCGGAAGCAATCAGCCCCAGCATTTT. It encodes CASSLTPAGIGSNQPQHF.

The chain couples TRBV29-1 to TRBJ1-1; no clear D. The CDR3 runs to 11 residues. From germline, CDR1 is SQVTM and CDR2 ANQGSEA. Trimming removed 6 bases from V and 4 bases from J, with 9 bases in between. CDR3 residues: CSVADSTEAFF. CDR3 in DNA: TGCAGCGTAGCGGATAGCACTGAAGCTTTCTTT.